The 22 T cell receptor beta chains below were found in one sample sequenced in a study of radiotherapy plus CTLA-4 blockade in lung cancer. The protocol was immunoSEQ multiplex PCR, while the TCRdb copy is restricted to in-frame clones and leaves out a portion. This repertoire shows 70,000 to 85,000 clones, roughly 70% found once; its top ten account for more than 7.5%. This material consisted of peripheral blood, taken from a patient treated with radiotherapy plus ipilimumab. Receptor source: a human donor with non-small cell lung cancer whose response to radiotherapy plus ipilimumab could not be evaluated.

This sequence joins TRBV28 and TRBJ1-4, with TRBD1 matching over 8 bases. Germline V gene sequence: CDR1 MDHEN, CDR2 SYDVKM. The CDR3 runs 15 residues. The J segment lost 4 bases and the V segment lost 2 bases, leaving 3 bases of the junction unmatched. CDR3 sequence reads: CASSLTGQGNEKLFF. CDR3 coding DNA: TGTGCCAGCAGTTTAACAGGACAGGGTAATGAAAAACTGTTTTTT.

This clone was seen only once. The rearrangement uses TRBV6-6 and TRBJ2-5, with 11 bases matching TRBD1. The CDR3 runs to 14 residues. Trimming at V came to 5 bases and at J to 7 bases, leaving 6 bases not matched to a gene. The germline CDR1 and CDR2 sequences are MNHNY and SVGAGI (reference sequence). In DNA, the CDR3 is TGTGCCAGCAGTCCCGGACAGGGGGCAGTGACCCAGTACTTC. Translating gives CASSPGQGAVTQYF.

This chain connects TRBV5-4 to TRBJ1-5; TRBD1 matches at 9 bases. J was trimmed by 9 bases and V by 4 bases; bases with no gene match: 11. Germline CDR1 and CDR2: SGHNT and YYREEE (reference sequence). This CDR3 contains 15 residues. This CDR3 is CASSMGQGEGWPQHF. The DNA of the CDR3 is TGTGCCAGCAGCATGGGACAGGGTGAGGGGTGGCCCCAGCATTTT. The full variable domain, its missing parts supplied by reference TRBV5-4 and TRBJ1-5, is ETGVTQSPTHLIKTRGQQVTLRCSSQSGHNTVSWYQQALGQGPQFIFQYYREEENGRGNFPPRFSGLQFPNYSSELNVNALELDDSALYLCASSMGQGEGWPQHFGDGTRLSIL.

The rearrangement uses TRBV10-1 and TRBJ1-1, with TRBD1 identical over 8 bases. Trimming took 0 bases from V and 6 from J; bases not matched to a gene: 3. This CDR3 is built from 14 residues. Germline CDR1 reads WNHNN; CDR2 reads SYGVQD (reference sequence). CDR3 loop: CASSESTGEPEAFF. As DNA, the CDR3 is TGCGCCAGCAGTGAGTCGACAGGGGAGCCTGAAGCTTTCTTT.

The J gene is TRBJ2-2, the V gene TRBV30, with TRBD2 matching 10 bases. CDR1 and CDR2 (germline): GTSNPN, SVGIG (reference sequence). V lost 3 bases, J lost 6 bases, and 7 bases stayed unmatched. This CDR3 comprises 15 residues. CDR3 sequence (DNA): TGTGCCTGGAGCATGGGACTAGCGATCGCCGGGGAGCTGTTTTTT. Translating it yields CAWSMGLAIAGELFF. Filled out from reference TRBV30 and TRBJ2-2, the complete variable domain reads SQTIHQWPATLVQPVGSPLSLECTVEGTSNPNLYWYRQAAGRGLQLLFYSVGIGQISSEVPQNLSASRPQDRQFILSSKKLLLSDSGFYLCAWSMGLAIAGELFFGEGSRLTVL.

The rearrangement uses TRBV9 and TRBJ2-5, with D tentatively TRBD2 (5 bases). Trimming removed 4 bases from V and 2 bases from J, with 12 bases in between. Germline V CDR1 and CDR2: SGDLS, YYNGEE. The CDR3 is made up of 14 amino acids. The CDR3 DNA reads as TGTGCCAGCAGCCCAGATCCGGGGCAAGAGACCCAGTACTTC. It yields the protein CASSPDPGQETQYF.

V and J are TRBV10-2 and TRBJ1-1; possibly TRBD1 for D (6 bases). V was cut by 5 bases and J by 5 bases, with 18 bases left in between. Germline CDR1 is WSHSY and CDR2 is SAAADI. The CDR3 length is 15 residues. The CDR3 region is CASSWAGALGTEAFF. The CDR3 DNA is TGCGCCAGCAGTTGGGCGGGGGCGCTGGGGACTGAAGCTTTCTTT.

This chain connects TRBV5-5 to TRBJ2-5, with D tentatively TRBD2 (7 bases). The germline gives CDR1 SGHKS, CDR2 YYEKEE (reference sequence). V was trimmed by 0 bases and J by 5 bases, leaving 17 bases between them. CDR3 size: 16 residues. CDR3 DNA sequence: TGTGCCAGCAGCTTGGGAGGGGGGGCGTCATGGGAGACCCAGTACTTC. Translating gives CASSLGGGASWETQYF.

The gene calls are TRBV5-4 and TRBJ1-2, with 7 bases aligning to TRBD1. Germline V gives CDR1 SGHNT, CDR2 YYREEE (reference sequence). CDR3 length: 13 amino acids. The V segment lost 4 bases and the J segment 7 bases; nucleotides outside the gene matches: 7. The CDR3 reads CASSLDRDGGYTF. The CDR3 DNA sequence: TGTGCCAGCAGCCTCGACAGGGATGGTGGCTACACCTTC.

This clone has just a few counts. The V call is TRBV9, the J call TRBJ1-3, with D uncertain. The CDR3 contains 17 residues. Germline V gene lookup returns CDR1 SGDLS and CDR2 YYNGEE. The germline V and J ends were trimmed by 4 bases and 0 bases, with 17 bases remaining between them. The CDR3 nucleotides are TGTGCCAGCAGCCCCGATCTCACAGCCGACTCTGGAAACACCATATATTTT. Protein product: CASSPDLTADSGNTIYF.

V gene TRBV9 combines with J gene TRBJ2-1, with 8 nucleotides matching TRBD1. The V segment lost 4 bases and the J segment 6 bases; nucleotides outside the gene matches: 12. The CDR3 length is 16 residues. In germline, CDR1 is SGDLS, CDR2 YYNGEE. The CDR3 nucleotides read TGTGCCAGCAGCCCAGGACATGGACAGGGAATCAATGAGCAGTTCTTC. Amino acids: CASSPGHGQGINEQFF.

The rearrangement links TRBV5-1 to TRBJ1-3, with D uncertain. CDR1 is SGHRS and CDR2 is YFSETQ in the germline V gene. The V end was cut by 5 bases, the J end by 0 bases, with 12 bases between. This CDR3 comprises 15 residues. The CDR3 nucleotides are TGCGCCAGCAGTGACATCCGGAACTCTGGAAACACCATATATTTT. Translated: CASSDIRNSGNTIYF.

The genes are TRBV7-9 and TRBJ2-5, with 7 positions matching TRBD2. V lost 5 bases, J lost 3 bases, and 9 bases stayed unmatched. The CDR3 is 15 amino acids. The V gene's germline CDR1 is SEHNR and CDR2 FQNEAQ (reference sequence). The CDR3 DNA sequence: TGTGCCAGCAGCCAATCCCTCCTAGCGGAAGAGACCCAGTACTTC. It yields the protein CASSQSLLAEETQYF.

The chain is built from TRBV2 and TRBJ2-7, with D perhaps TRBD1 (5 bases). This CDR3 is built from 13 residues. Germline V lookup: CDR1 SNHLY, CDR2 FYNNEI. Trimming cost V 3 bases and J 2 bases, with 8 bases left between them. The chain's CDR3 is CASSDPGPYEQYF. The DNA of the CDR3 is TGTGCCAGCAGTGACCCAGGGCCCTACGAGCAGTACTTC.

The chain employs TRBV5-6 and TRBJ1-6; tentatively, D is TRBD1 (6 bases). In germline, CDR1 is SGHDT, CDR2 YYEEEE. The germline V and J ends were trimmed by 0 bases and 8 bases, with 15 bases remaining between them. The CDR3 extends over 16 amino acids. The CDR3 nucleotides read TGTGCCAGCAGCTTGGAGGGCTGGGGGCTGGATTCACCCCTCCACTTT. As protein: CASSLEGWGLDSPLHF.

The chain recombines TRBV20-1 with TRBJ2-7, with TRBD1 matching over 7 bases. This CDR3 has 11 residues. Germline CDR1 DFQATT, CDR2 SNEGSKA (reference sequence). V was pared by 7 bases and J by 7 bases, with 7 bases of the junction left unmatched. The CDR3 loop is CSVPTGREQYF. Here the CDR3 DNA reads TGCAGTGTACCGACAGGGCGAGAGCAGTACTTC.

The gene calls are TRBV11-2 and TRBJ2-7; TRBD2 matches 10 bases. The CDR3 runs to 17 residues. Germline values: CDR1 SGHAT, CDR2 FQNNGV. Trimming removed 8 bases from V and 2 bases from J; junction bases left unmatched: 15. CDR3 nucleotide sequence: TGTGCCAGCCGAACGTACAGACTAGCGGGTAATCCCTACGAGCAGTACTTC. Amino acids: CASRTYRLAGNPYEQYF. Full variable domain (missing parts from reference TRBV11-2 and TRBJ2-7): EAGVAQSPRYKIIEKRQSVAFWCNPISGHATLYWYQQILGQGPKLLIQFQNNGVVDDSQLPKDRFSAERLKGVDSTLKIQPAKLEDSAVYLCASRTYRLAGNPYEQYFGPGTRLTVT.

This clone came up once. CDR3 DNA sequence: TGTGCCAGCAGCCCGTCGGGACAGGGCGCCACTGAAGCTTTCTTT. Protein product: CASSPSGQGATEAFF. The V gene is TRBV5-5, the J gene TRBJ1-1; 9 bases map to TRBD1. The CDR3 has 15 amino acids. Germline loops: CDR1 SGHKS, CDR2 YYEKEE (reference sequence). Trimming removed 4 bases from V and 4 bases from J; junction bases left unmatched: 8. The full variable domain, with the rest looked up from reference TRBV5-5 and TRBJ1-1, is DAGVTQSPTHLIKTRGQQVTLRCSPISGHKSVSWYQQVLGQGPQFIFQYYEKEERGRGNFPDRFSARQFPNYSSELNVNALLLGDSALYLCASSPSGQGATEAFFGQGTRLTVV.

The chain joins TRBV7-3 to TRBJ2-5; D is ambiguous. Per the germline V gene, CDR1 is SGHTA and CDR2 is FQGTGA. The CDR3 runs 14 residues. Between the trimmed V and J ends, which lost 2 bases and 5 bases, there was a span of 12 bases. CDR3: CASSLGGSLETQYF. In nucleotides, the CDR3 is TGTGCCAGCAGCTTAGGCGGAAGTTTGGAGACCCAGTACTTC.

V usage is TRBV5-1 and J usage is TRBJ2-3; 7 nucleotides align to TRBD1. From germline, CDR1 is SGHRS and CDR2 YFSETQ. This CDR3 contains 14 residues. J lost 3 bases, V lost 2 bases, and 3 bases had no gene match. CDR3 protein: CASSFGQVTDTQYF. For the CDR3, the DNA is TGCGCCAGCAGCTTTGGACAGGTTACAGATACGCAGTATTTT.

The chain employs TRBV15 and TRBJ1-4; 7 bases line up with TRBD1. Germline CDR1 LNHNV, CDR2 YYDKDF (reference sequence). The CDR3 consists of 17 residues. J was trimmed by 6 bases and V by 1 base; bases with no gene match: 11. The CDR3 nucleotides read TGTGCCACCAGCAGAGGCGGACTTCAGGGGGAAGATGAAAAACTGTTTTTT. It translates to CATSRGGLQGEDEKLFF.

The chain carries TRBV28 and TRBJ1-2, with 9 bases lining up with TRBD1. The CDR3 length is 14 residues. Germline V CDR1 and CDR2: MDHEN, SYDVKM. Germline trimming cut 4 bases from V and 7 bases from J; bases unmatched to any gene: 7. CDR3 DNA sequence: TGTGCCAGCAGTTCTTCCGGGACAGGGTTTGGCTACACCTTC. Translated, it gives CASSSSGTGFGYTF.